This TCR beta chain emerged from a study of vaccination and CD4 T cells after COVID-19. Study overall: Four females and six males made up the convalescents, two of whom were Hispanic. Investigators drew the post-COVID samples a median roughly 96 days after diagnosis, with a range of 35 to 161. Findings and limits, study-wide: Median numbers of SARS-CoV-2-reactive clonotypes increased from 21 to 38 (not a significant change).

TCRdb reprocessed the PCR reads via MiXCR and lists one record per CDR3 protein. The data contain just over 20,000 distinct CDR3 sequences, around three fifths of them singletons. The V gene's germline CDR1 is SGHAT and CDR2 FQNNGV. Trimming took off 0 bases at V and 2 bases at J, with 3 bases between the two ends. This CDR3 comprises 13 residues. A remark on this clonotype: What it recognizes is unknown.

The starting material was CD4+ T cells from blood, obtained before SARS-CoV-2 vaccination. The sequence was obtained from a human donor who had recovered from COVID-19. This sequence joins TRBV11-2 and TRBJ2-3; D gene uncertain. CDR3 residues: CASSLDPTDTQYF. CDR3 sequence (DNA): TGTGCCAGCAGCTTAGATCCCACAGATACGCAGTATTTT.